This T cell receptor beta chain was obtained from a study of memory CD4+ T cells and cytomegalovirus serostatus. Findings and caveats of the study: The CMV-associated TCR signature appears largely within the CD4+ memory repertoire.

Single viable CD3+CD4+CD8-CD45RO+ cells were sorted as the memory CD4+ T cells. Serostatus was set by detecting CMV pp150, pp28, p38, p52 IgG. Germline-derived CDR1 and CDR2 are MDHEN and SYDVKM. This CDR3 comprises 14 residues. Only in-frame clones appear in the TCRdb table, and some are missing; sequencing was by immunoSEQ multiplex PCR. The sample holds tens of thousands of clones; less than 80% are singletons and the top ten take 0.82%. About this clone: Its cognate antigen is unknown. One junction end disagrees with the germline gene, perhaps due to a read error.

The V gene is TRBV28, the J gene TRBJ2-3; D not resolved. The TCR sequence derives from an adult in good health and CMV-seronegative. Sequencing was done on a sample of memory CD4+ T cells from blood. DNA for the CDR3: TGTGCCAGTAGTTTGGCCGGTGGGTCAGATACGCAGTATTTT. Translated: CASSLAGGSDTQYF.